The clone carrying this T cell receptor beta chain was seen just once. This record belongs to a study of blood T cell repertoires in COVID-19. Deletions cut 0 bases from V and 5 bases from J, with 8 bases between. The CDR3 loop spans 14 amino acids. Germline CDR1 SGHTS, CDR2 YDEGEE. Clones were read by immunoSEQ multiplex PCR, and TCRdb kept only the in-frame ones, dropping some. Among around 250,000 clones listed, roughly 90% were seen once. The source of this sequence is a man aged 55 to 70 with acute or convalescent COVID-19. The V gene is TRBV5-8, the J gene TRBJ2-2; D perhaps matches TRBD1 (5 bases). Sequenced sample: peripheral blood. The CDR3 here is CASSLVRGTGELFF. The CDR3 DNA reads TGTGCCAGCAGCTTGGTTAGGGGAACCGGGGAGCTGTTTTTT.